This TCR beta chain is from a study of T-cell memory formation after mild COVID-19. After removal of 2 bases from V and 4 bases from J, the junction contained 8 bases not matched to a gene. The CDR3 consists of 16 residues. Germline CDR1 SGDLS, CDR2 YYNGEE. From the 5' RACE reads, TCRdb called clonotypes with MiXCR, one entry per CDR3 protein. This sample has around 530,000 distinct CDR3 sequences, with less than 25% found just once. The rearrangement joins TRBV9 to TRBJ2-3; 9 bases match TRBD2. The receptor comes from an adult woman who had mild COVID-19 (a few samples of this study predate the infection). Cell type and time point are not known. Sequenced: PBMCs or a T cell subset sorted from them (not recorded which). CDR3 sequence (DNA): TGTGCCAGCAGCGTTGAGGGCGGGGGGGCATCAGATACGCAGTATTTT. The encoded protein is CASSVEGGGASDTQYF.